These 5 T cell receptor beta chains were sequenced from one sample in a study of regulatory T cells in long-lasting Graves disease. As for time point: newly diagnosed GD, antithyroid drugs for less than 3 months. Preparation of the TCR library used RNA extracted from PBMCs. Construction of the TCR beta libraries employed iRepertoire HTBI primers in conjunction with Arm-PCR of CDR3 regions. One entry per CDR3 protein, called by TCRdb with MiXCR from the multiplex PCR reads. The table shows about 530,000 distinct CDR3 sequences, with 15% to 20% occurring only once. These data also featured in a second study, about T cells in Graves' hyperthyroidism and ophthalmopathy.

Material: peripheral blood mononuclear cells (PBMCs), obtained at new diagnosis, from a patient treated with antithyroid drugs. The receptors were sampled from a woman aged 35-65 years with Graves disease.

This clonotype was observed at least ten times. The chain has TRBV7-8 and TRBJ1-2; perhaps TRBD1 as D (5 bases). Germline V CDR1 and CDR2: SGHVS, FQNEAQ. The germline V and J ends were trimmed by 6 bases and 4 bases, with 15 bases remaining between them. The CDR3 has 14 residues. The CDR3 bases are TGTGCCAGCAGACGACCGGGGGTTAGCTATGGCTACACCTTC. Amino acids: CASRRPGVSYGYTF. Based on the CDR3 plus reference TRBV7-8 and TRBJ1-2, the full variable domain is GAGVSQSPRYKVAKRGQDVALRCDPISGHVSLFWYQQALGQGPEFLTYFQNEAQLDKSGLPSDRFFAERPEGSVSTLKIQRTQQEDSAVYLCASRRPGVSYGYTFGSGTRLTVV.

V usage is TRBV19 and J usage is TRBJ1-2; the D is unclear. V was clipped by 3 bases and J by 8 bases, with 10 bases between them. Germline CDR1 and CDR2: LNHDA and SQIVND (reference sequence). There are 12 residues in the CDR3. Here the CDR3 DNA reads TGTGCCAGTAGTATTGACCGCCTGGGCTACACCTTC. Protein: CASSIDRLGYTF.

This clonotype was picked up a small number of times. This chain connects TRBV7-9 to TRBJ2-7; tentative D call: TRBD2 (5 bases). CDR3 length: 13 amino acids. V was clipped by 8 bases and J by 7 bases, with 18 bases between them. Germline V gives CDR1 SEHNR, CDR2 FQNEAQ (reference sequence). The CDR3 protein is CASDASERGEQYF. The CDR3 bases are TGTGCCAGCGATGCTTCCGAGAGAGGGGAGCAGTACTTC.

The table lists this clonotype with a few counts. The gene calls are TRBV5-1 and TRBJ2-7; D is undetermined. Germline V lookup: CDR1 SGHRS, CDR2 YFSETQ. The V gene lost 4 bases and the J gene lost 7 bases, with 21 bases spanning the gap. This CDR3 comprises 15 residues. In DNA form, the CDR3 reads TGCGCCAGCAGCCCACAAGATCCATCCCTAGGGGAGCAGTACTTC. This translates into CASSPQDPSLGEQYF.

The chain carries TRBV19 and TRBJ2-7, with 7 bases that match TRBD1. The CDR3 consists of 14 residues. The V and J ends lost 3 bases and 1 base, in that order; junction bases with no gene match: 3. Germline values: CDR1 LNHDA, CDR2 SQIVND (reference sequence). The chain's CDR3 is CASSIGTESYEQYF. The CDR3 nucleotides are TGTGCCAGTAGTATCGGGACAGAGTCCTACGAGCAGTACTTC.